These 22 T cell receptor beta chains originate from one sample sequenced in a study of blood T cell repertoires in COVID-19. Method: immunoSEQ multiplex PCR; TCRdb's copy keeps in-frame clones and lacks some. The sample has about 78,000 clones; around nine tenths are singletons. Input material: peripheral blood. The receptors originated from a woman aged 55-69 years with acute or convalescent COVID-19.

This clone was picked up one time. The CDR3 here is CATSDDSDSTDTQYF. CDR3 nucleotides: TGTGCCACCAGTGACGACAGCGATAGCACAGATACGCAGTATTTT. J is TRBJ2-3 and V is TRBV24-1; D may be TRBD1 (5 bases). This CDR3 contains 15 residues. Germline-derived CDR1 and CDR2 are KGHDR and SFDVKD. V lost 4 bases and J 0 bases, leaving 10 bases between the germline ends.

The genes are TRBV6-2 or TRBV6-3 and TRBJ2-7, with D perhaps matching TRBD1 (5 bases). The germline V and J ends were trimmed by 6 bases and 3 bases, with 9 bases remaining between them. CDR1 is MNHEY, CDR2 SVGEGT, per germline. This CDR3 comprises 12 residues. The CDR3 sequence: CASSPQGYEQYF. The CDR3 DNA reads TGTGCCAGCAGCCCCCAGGGCTACGAGCAGTACTTC.

This chain links TRBV4-1 with TRBJ2-7; 7 bases are a match to TRBD2. The CDR3 contains 14 residues. V lost 0 bases, J lost 1 base, and 0 bases stayed unmatched. CDR1 is MGHRA and CDR2 is YSYEKL in the germline V gene. The CDR3 spells CASSQDGGSYEQYF. CDR3 DNA sequence: TGCGCCAGCAGCCAAGACGGGGGGTCCTACGAGCAGTACTTC.

V gene TRBV4-1 combines with J gene TRBJ2-7, with D perhaps matching TRBD1 (5 bases). Germline lookup yields CDR1 MGHRA and CDR2 YSYEKL. This CDR3 comprises 16 residues. Trimming removed 0 bases at V and 3 bases at J, with 15 bases between. Written as DNA, the CDR3 is TGCGCCAGCAGCCAAGATGCAGGGCCTACGTTCTACGAGCAGTACTTC. The encoded protein is CASSQDAGPTFYEQYF.

The chain uses TRBV29-1 and TRBJ2-7; D might be TRBD2 (5 bases). Trimming shortened V by 3 bases and J by 2 bases, and 11 bases separated the two germline ends. Germline CDR1 SQVTM, CDR2 ANQGSEA. CDR3 length: 13 amino acids. CDR3 region: CSVDSQEAYEQYF. Here the CDR3 DNA reads TGCAGCGTTGATAGTCAGGAGGCCTACGAGCAGTACTTC.

The CDR3 loop is CASGRDMSSYEQYF. As DNA, the CDR3 is TGTGCCAGCGGCCGGGACATGAGCTCCTACGAGCAGTACTTC. The V gene is TRBV2, the J gene TRBJ2-7; D is possibly TRBD1 (6 bases). Trimming shortened V by 8 bases and J by 0 bases, and 14 bases separated the two germline ends. The CDR3 extends over 14 amino acids. Germline-derived CDR1 and CDR2 are SNHLY and FYNNEI.

The chain uses TRBV21-1 and TRBJ2-3; the listed D gene, TRBD2, was not tested against the DNA. TRBV21-1 is a pseudogene locus. The CDR3 runs to 16 residues. CDR3 coding DNA: TGTGCCAGCAGCTGTTTGAGCGGGAGATCTGGGGATACGCAGTATTTT. This encodes CASSCLSGRSGDTQYF.

V usage is TRBV6-6 and J usage is TRBJ2-3, with D possibly being TRBD2 (7 bases). Trimming took off 5 bases at V and 0 bases at J, with 18 bases between the two ends. Germline V lookup: CDR1 MNHNY, CDR2 SVGAGI (reference sequence). The CDR3 has 17 amino acids. The CDR3 coding sequence is TGTGCCAGCAGTCCCCGGGGGGCAGCAGCTAGCACAGATACGCAGTATTTT. Residues: CASSPRGAAASTDTQYF.

The V call is TRBV2, the J call TRBJ2-2; possibly TRBD2 for D (7 bases). CDR1 and CDR2 from the germline V gene are SNHLY and FYNNEI. This CDR3 is built from 17 residues. Trimming pared 8 bases from V and 1 base from J, leaving 20 bases between. This chain's CDR3 is CASLSSRGPLNTGELFF. The DNA for the CDR3 is TGTGCCAGCCTGAGTTCGCGGGGGCCCCTGAACACCGGGGAGCTGTTTTTT.

V usage is TRBV19 and J usage is TRBJ1-2; TRBD1 aligns across 11 bases. With V trimmed by 5 bases and J by 7 bases, 6 bases remained unmatched. This CDR3 is 14 amino acids long. From germline, CDR1 is LNHDA and CDR2 SQIVND (reference sequence). The CDR3 spells CASSARTGGFGYTF. For the CDR3, the DNA is TGTGCCAGTAGTGCCAGGACAGGGGGCTTTGGCTACACCTTC.

The chain is built from TRBV5-1 and TRBJ1-2; 9 positions agree with TRBD1. V gave up 4 bases and J gave up 5 bases; unmatched junction bases: 3. CDR1 is SGHRS and CDR2 is YFSETQ in the germline V gene. The CDR3 is made up of 13 amino acids. CDR3 bases: TGCGCCAGCAGCCAGACAGGGGGATATGGCTACACCTTC. Translating gives CASSQTGGYGYTF.

This chain uses TRBV7-8 with TRBJ1-4; 8 nucleotides align to TRBD1. Germline trimming cut 4 bases from V and 7 bases from J; bases unmatched to any gene: 14. CDR3 size: 17 residues. Germline assignment: CDR1 SGHVS and CDR2 FQNEAQ. In nucleotides, the CDR3 is TGTGCCAGCAGCTCGGGACCCCGGACAGGGTTTGGTGAAAAACTGTTTTTT. This encodes CASSSGPRTGFGEKLFF.

This clone was observed once. The chain recombines TRBV7-3 with TRBJ2-1; no definite D call. The CDR3 is made up of 15 amino acids. The germline V gene encodes CDR1 SGHTA and CDR2 FQGTGA. V dropped 3 bases and J dropped 0 bases, with 9 bases sitting between them. CDR3 in amino acids: CASSFSSSSYNEQFF. In DNA, the CDR3 is TGTGCCAGCAGCTTTAGCTCCAGCTCCTACAATGAGCAGTTCTTC. Together with reference TRBV7-3 and TRBJ2-1, the CDR3 gives the full variable domain: GAGVSQTPSNKVTEKGKYVELRCDPISGHTALYWYRQSLGQGPEFLIYFQGTGAADDSGLPNDRFFAVRPEGSVSTLKIQRTERGDSAVYLCASSFSSSSYNEQFFGPGTRLTVL.

The genes are TRBV12-3 or TRBV12-4 and TRBJ1-1, with D possibly matching TRBD1 (5 bases). CDR3 length: 13 amino acids. V gave up 7 bases and J gave up 4 bases, with 13 bases separating them. The CDR3 nucleotides read TGTGCCAGCAAGGGCAGGGTCACCACTGAAGCTTTCTTT. This codes for CASKGRVTTEAFF.

V and J are TRBV5-1 and TRBJ1-4, with D possibly TRBD1 on 6 matching bases. The CDR3 runs to 15 residues. CDR1 is SGHRS, CDR2 YFSETQ, per germline. Deletions cut 0 bases from V and 8 bases from J, with 14 bases between. CDR3 DNA sequence: TGCGCCAGCAGCTTGGTACAGGGAGTTGGGGAAAAACTGTTTTTT. Its protein product is CASSLVQGVGEKLFF.

This chain joins TRBV28 and TRBJ2-5; 14 nucleotides agree with TRBD2. This CDR3 region has 16 residues. V trimming: 6 bases; J trimming: 4 bases; junction bases outside the gene matches: 7. Per germline, CDR1 MDHEN and CDR2 SYDVKM. The CDR3 sequence: CASRSGLAGVRETQYF. Written as DNA, the CDR3 is TGTGCCAGCAGATCGGGACTAGCGGGAGTACGAGAGACCCAGTACTTC.

The chain combines TRBV21-1 with TRBJ1-3; the table's D call, TRBD1, was not checked against the DNA. TRBV21-1 is tagged as a pseudogene. This CDR3 is built from 16 residues. The CDR3 coding sequence is TGTGCCAGCAGCAAAGCGGGACAAAACTCTGGAAACACCATATATTTT. As protein: CASSKAGQNSGNTIYF.

J is TRBJ1-1 and V is TRBV23-1, with 7 bases matching TRBD1. TRBV23-1 carries the ORF label, with uncertain function. There are 20 residues in the CDR3. J was trimmed by 0 bases and V by 2 bases; bases with no gene match: 18. CDR3 nucleotide sequence: TGCGCCAGCAGTCAAGAGGATTACTGGACAGGAACCTCCATGAACACTGAAGCTTTCTTT. It translates to CASSQEDYWTGTSMNTEAFF.

The chain recombines TRBV18 with TRBJ2-7; no clear D gene. The CDR3 runs 13 residues. With 6 bases removed from V and 4 bases from J, the gap between germline ends came to 13 bases. The germline V gene encodes CDR1 KGHSH and CDR2 LQKENI. Here the CDR3 DNA reads TGTGCCAGCTCTTCCGGGTTGGGTTACGAGCAGTACTTC. Translating it yields CASSSGLGYEQYF.

The chain carries TRBV5-1 and TRBJ1-1; possibly TRBD1 for D (5 bases). V lost 0 bases and J 4 bases, leaving 13 bases between the germline ends. Germline CDR1 is SGHRS and CDR2 is YFSETQ. The CDR3 is made up of 15 amino acids. This CDR3 reads CASSLEYRGVTEAFF. In DNA form, the CDR3 reads TGCGCCAGCAGCTTGGAATATCGGGGGGTCACTGAAGCTTTCTTT.

This rearrangement joins TRBV7-2 to TRBJ1-2; 7 bases line up with TRBD1. The CDR3 totals 13 residues. The germline V gene encodes CDR1 SGHTA and CDR2 FQGNSA. V shed 6 bases and J 5 bases; nucleotides not matched to a gene: 6. This CDR3 is CASSSGTDYGYTF. Here the CDR3 DNA reads TGTGCCAGCAGTTCCGGGACAGATTATGGCTACACCTTC.

The chain recombines TRBV9 with TRBJ2-2, with 10 bases that match TRBD2. V gave up 2 bases and J gave up 6 bases; unmatched junction bases: 7. CDR3 length: 16 amino acids. CDR1 is SGDLS and CDR2 is YYNGEE in the germline V gene. The DNA for the CDR3 is TGTGCCAGCAGCGTTGGACTAGCGGAGGGGTCCGGGGAGCTGTTTTTT. Translated: CASSVGLAEGSGELFF.